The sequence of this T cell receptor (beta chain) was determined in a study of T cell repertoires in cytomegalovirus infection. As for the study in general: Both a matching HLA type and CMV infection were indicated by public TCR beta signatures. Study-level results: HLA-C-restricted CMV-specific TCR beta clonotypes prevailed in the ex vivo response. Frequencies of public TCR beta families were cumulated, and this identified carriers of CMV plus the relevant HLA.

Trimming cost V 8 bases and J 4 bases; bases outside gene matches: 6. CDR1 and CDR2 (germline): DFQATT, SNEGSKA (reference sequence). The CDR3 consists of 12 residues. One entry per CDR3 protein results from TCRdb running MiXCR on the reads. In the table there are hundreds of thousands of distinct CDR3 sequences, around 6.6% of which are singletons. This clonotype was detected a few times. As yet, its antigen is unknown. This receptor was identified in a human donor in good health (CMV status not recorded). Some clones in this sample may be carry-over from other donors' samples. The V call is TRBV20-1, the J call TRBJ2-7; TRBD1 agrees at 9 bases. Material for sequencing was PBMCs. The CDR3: CSSKQGAYEQYF. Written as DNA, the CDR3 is TGCAGTTCAAAACAGGGGGCATACGAGCAGTACTTC.